The present TCR beta chain was sequenced within a study of OX40 agonist ivuxolimab in advanced cancers. Study results and caveats: Expanded clones tended on average to be more numerous among CD8+ T cells than CD4+.

As for this clone: Its antigen is unidentified.

CDR3 length: 12 amino acids. Trimming removed 6 bases at V and 6 bases at J, with 10 bases between. Germline V lookup: CDR1 SEHNR, CDR2 FQNEAQ (reference sequence). The data were produced by immunoSEQ multiplex PCR, yet TCRdb's version contains in-frame clones alone and is incomplete. The table records fewer than 90,000 clones, around nine tenths of them present only once. The TCR comes from an adult with an advanced solid tumor such as melanoma, head and neck, liver or kidney cancer. The input for sequencing was CD4+ or CD8+ T cells sorted from blood, taken in a trial of the OX40 agonist ivuxolimab. The J gene is TRBJ2-3, the V gene TRBV7-9; maybe TRBD2 (5 bases). CDR3 nucleotides: TGTGCCAGCAGTTCTAGCAAGGATACGCAGTATTTT. Translated, it gives CASSSSKDTQYF.